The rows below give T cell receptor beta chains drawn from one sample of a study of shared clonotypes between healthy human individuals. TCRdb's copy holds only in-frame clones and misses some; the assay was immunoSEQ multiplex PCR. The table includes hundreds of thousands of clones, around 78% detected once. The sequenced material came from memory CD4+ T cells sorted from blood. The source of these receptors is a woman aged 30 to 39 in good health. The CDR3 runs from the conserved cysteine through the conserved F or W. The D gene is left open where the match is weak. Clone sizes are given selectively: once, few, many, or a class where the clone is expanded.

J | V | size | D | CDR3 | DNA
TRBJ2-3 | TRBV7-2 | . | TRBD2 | CASSLAGGSDTQYF | TGTGCCAGCAGCTTAGCGGGAGGGTCAGATACGCAGTATTTT
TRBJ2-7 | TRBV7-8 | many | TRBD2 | CASSLHRGELYEQYF | TGTGCCAGCAGCCTCCACCGGGGGGAGCTCTACGAGCAGTACTTC
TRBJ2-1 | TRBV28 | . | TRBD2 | CASSFGGLAGVLVANEQFF | TGTGCCAGCAGTTTCGGCGGACTAGCGGGAGTCCTGGTTGCCAATGAGCAGTTCTTC
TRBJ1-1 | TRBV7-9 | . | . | CASRETENTEAFF | TGTGCCAGCAGGGAGACGGAGAACACTGAAGCTTTCTTT
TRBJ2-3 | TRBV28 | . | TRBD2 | CASSPRGREGPLDTQYF | TGTGCCAGCAGCCCTAGAGGGCGGGAGGGCCCTTTAGATACGCAGTATTTT
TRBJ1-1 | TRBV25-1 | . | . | CASSGLMGGNTEAFF | TGTGCCAGCAGTGGCCTTATGGGGGGGAACACTGAAGCTTTCTTT
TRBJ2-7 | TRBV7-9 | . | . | CASSRSGTVSYEQYF | TGTGCCAGCAGCAGGTCCGGGACGGTATCCTACGAGCAGTACTTC
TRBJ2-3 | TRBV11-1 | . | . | CASSSRLGLSTDTQYF | TGTGCCAGCAGCTCCAGACTGGGCCTAAGCACAGATACGCAGTATTTT
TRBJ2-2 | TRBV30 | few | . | CAWSYNANTGELFF | TGTGCCTGGAGTTATAACGCGAACACCGGGGAGCTGTTTTTT
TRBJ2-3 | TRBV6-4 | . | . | CASSALQGRTQYF | TGTGCCAGCAGTGCGCTACAGGGTCGTACGCAGTATTTT
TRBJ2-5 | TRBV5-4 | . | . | CASSLREETQYF | TGTGCCAGCAGCTTGAGAGAAGAGACCCAGTACTTC
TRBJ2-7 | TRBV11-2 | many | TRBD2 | CASSLVGLAGAGEQYF | TGTGCCAGCAGCTTAGTAGGACTAGCGGGAGCAGGCGAGCAGTACTTC
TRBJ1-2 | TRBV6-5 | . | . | CASSYSVHGANYGYTF | TGTGCCAGCAGTTACTCGGTACACGGGGCCAACTATGGCTACACCTTC
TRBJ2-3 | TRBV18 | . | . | CASSRVGRSTDTQYF | TGTGCCAGCTCACGGGTCGGCAGGAGCACAGATACGCAGTATTTT
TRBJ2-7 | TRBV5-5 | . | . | CASSFSLGRLYEQYF | TGTGCCAGCAGCTTTTCGCTAGGTAGACTCTACGAGCAGTACTTC
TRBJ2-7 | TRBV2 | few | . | CATTPGGQASYEQYF | TGTGCCACCACACCTGGCGGCCAAGCCTCCTACGAGCAGTACTTC
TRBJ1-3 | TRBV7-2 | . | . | CASSTGGSSGNTIYF | TGTGCCAGCAGCACCGGGGGGAGCTCTGGAAACACCATATATTTT
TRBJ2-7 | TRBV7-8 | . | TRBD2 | CASSLGLEQIYEQYF | TGTGCCAGCAGCTTGGGACTAGAGCAGATCTACGAGCAGTACTTC
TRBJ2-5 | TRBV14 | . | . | CASSQDWELGTQYF | TGTGCCAGCAGCCAAGATTGGGAGCTCGGGACCCAGTACTTC
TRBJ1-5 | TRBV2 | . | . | CASSGASPSNQPQHF | TGTGCCAGCAGTGGCGCCAGCCCTAGCAATCAGCCCCAGCATTTT
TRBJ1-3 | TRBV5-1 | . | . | CASSLGQFSGNTIYF | TGCGCCAGCAGCTTGGGCCAGTTCTCTGGAAACACCATATATTTT
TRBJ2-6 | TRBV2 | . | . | CASVGASRAGANVLTF | TGTGCCAGCGTAGGAGCCTCAAGGGCTGGGGCCAACGTCCTGACTTTC
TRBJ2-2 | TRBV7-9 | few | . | CASSNQDGELFF | TGTGCCAGCAGCAATCAAGACGGGGAGCTGTTTTTT
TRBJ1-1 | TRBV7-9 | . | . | CASSRGGAPTEAFF | TGTGCCAGCAGCCGAGGGGGGGCCCCCACTGAAGCTTTCTTT
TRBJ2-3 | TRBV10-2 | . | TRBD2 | CASSTSGSTDTQYF | TGCGCCAGCAGTACTAGCGGGAGCACAGATACGCAGTATTTT
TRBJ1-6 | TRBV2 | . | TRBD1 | CASRHNRGGNSPLHF | TGTGCCAGCAGACACAACAGGGGAGGTAATTCACCCCTCCACTTT
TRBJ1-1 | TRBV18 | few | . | CASSPDMNTEAFF | TGTGCCAGCTCACCCGACATGAACACTGAAGCTTTCTTT
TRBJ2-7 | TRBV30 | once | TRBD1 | CAWRARDRGYEQYF | TGTGCCTGGAGGGCGCGGGACAGGGGGTACGAGCAGTACTTC
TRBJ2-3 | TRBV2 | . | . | CASSEGAGHGTQYF | TGTGCCAGCAGTGAAGGGGCAGGTCACGGTACGCAGTATTTT
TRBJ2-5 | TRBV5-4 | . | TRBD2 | CASSLSPAGAGETQYF | TGTGCCAGCAGCCTCTCCCCTGCGGGAGCAGGAGAGACCCAGTACTTC
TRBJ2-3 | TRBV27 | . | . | CASSSPRGSRTDTQYF | TGTGCCAGCAGTTCCCCTCGGGGGTCCCGCACAGATACGCAGTATTTT
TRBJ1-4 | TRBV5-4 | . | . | CASSLQGVDEKLFF | TGTGCCAGCAGCTTGCAGGGAGTTGATGAAAAACTGTTTTTT
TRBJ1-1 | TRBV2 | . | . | CASSRGAPNTEAFF | TGTGCCAGCAGTCGTGGGGCTCCGAACACTGAAGCTTTCTTT
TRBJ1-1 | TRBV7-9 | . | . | CASSFEGGTEAFF | TGTGCCAGCAGCTTCGAGGGAGGCACTGAAGCTTTCTTT
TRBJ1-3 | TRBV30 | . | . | CAWSGGRGNTIYF | TGTGCCTGGAGTGGAGGACGGGGAAACACCATATATTTT
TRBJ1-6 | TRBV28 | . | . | CASVTSAGGQSSYNSPLHF | TGTGCCAGCGTCACTAGTGCCGGAGGCCAAAGCTCCTATAATTCACCCCTCCACTTT
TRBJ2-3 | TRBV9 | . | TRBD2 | CASSVGLAGGSTDTQYF | TGTGCCAGCAGCGTAGGACTAGCGGGAGGGAGCACAGATACGCAGTATTTT
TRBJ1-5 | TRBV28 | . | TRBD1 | CASSEWQGGGQPQHF | TGTGCCAGCAGTGAGTGGCAGGGGGGCGGCCAGCCCCAGCATTTT
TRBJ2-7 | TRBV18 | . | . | CASSPVGISSYEQYF | TGTGCCAGCTCACCAGTTGGGATTAGCTCCTACGAGCAGTACTTC
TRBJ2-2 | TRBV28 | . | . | CASTPDTGELFF | TGTGCCAGCACACCGGACACCGGGGAGCTGTTTTTT
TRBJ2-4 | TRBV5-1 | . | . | CASGESGPKNIQYF | TGCGCCAGCGGGGAGAGCGGACCCAAAAACATTCAGTACTTC
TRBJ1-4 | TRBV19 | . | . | CASSSQGGYNEKLFF | TGTGCCAGTAGTTCGCAGGGAGGATATAATGAAAAACTGTTTTTT
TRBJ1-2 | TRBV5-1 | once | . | CASSSRTANYGYTF | TGCGCCAGCAGCTCACGGACAGCTAACTATGGCTACACCTTC